Listed below are T cell receptor beta chains from one sample, sequenced in a study of blood T cells in healthy people across ages. Using its own MiXCR run on the 5' RACE reads, TCRdb lists one record per CDR3 protein. The repertoire holds about 830,000 distinct CDR3 sequences, with under 80% as singletons. The sequenced sample consisted of blood. The receptors here all came from a man aged 25 to 40 in good health. Both conserved end residues are part of each CDR3. Each record gives: J gene, clone size, D gene, V gene, CDR3 protein, CDR3 DNA. The D gene is left open where the match is weak. Rows may omit the clone size; those that give it use once, few, many or a size class.

>TRBJ2-5|few|TRBD2|TRBV29-1
CSVEGFGGTWGEQYF
TGCAGCGTTGAAGGTTTCGGGGGGACCTGGGGGGAGCAGTACTTC
>TRBJ2-3|once|TRBD1|TRBV5-5
CASSGSRQGASDTQYF
TGTGCCAGCAGTGGATCGAGACAGGGGGCATCAGATACGCAGTATTTT
>TRBJ1-2|-|-|TRBV6-5
CASSSGNRQHYGYTF
TGTGCCAGCAGTTCTGGAAATCGACAGCACTATGGCTACACCTTC
>TRBJ1-2|-|-|TRBV20-1
CSASAPSSNYGYTF
TGCAGTGCTAGTGCGCCCAGTTCTAACTATGGCTACACCTTC
>TRBJ2-1|-|-|TRBV6-5
CASSSYFEGQFF
TGTGCCAGCAGCTCCTACTTCGAGGGGCAGTTCTTC
>TRBJ1-2|few|-|TRBV7-9
CASTYLGADNYGYTF
TGTGCCAGCACCTACCTGGGGGCAGACAACTATGGCTACACCTTC
>TRBJ1-2|-|TRBD1|TRBV6-1
CASSPPGQRYYGYTF
TGTGCCAGCAGTCCTCCGGGACAGAGGTACTATGGCTACACCTTC
>TRBJ2-6|-|-|TRBV27
CASSSNTRSGANVLTF
TGTGCCAGCAGTTCAAATACACGGTCTGGGGCCAACGTCCTGACTTTC
>TRBJ2-3|-|TRBD2|TRBV20-1
CSDSAAGGPVVDTQYF
TGCAGTGACTCGGCAGCGGGGGGGCCAGTGGTAGATACGCAGTATTTT
>TRBJ2-4|-|TRBD2|TRBV20-1
CSARSAGGIAKNIQYF
TGCAGTGCTAGGTCTGCGGGGGGAATAGCCAAAAACATTCAGTACTTC
>TRBJ2-4|-|TRBD1|TRBV7-9
CASSSQTGQINIQYF
TGTGCCAGCAGCTCTCAGACGGGACAGATAAACATTCAGTACTTC
>TRBJ2-1|-|-|TRBV6-5
CASSYSKPQRGSYNEQFF
TGTGCCAGCAGTTACTCGAAGCCACAGAGGGGCTCCTACAATGAGCAGTTCTTC
>TRBJ2-7|few|-|TRBV2
CASSRSFLYEQYF
TGTGCCAGCAGTCGCTCGTTCCTCTACGAGCAGTACTTC
>TRBJ2-5|-|TRBD1|TRBV5-6
CASSLGTGAVETQYF
TGTGCCAGCAGCTTGGGGACAGGGGCTGTGGAGACCCAGTACTTC
>TRBJ2-1|once|-|TRBV29-1
CSVDRVSAPYNEQFF
TGCAGCGTTGATAGGGTTAGCGCACCCTACAATGAGCAGTTCTTC
>TRBJ2-5|once|TRBD1|TRBV4-2
CASSGRTGSFLETQYF
TGTGCCAGCAGCGGCCGGACAGGGAGTTTTTTAGAGACCCAGTACTTC
>TRBJ2-1|-|-|TRBV29-1
CSVRGLANNEQFF
TGCAGCGTTCGGGGGCTCGCAAACAATGAGCAGTTCTTC
>TRBJ2-3|many|-|TRBV7-2
CASSRPSTDTQYF
TGTGCCAGCAGCAGGCCGAGCACAGATACGCAGTATTTT